This T cell receptor (beta chain) was profiled in a study of T cells in Graves' hyperthyroidism and ophthalmopathy. Trimming stripped 4 bases from V and 0 bases from J, with 12 bases between. In germline, CDR1 is SQVTM, CDR2 ANQGSEA. This CDR3 spans 14 amino acids. Details on this clonotype: Its antigen remains unidentified.

Study-level points and caveats: Most clonotypes expanded in the thyroid (above 0.001) were also present in blood.

It was RNA transcripts that yielded the amplified TCR beta CDR3 regions. TCR CDR3 underwent first-round RT-PCR with the HTBI primer set. Via MiXCR, TCRdb re-called the multiplex PCR reads, giving one row per CDR3 protein. This table has 800,000 or so distinct CDR3 sequences, about 38% appearing once. This receptor was identified in a man between 18 and 35 years old with Graves' hyperthyroidism. V and J are TRBV29-1 and TRBJ1-2; possibly TRBD1 for D (5 bases). Input material: blood. In nucleotides, the CDR3 is TGCAGCGTTGTCAGGGACTTTGCTAACTATGGCTACACCTTC. It translates to CSVVRDFANYGYTF. The variable domain in full, with the rest retrieved from reference TRBV29-1 and TRBJ1-2, is SAVISQKPSRDICQRGTSLTIQCQVDSQVTMMFWYRQQPGQSLTLIATANQGSEATYESGFVIDKFPISRPNLTFSTLTVSNMSPEDSSIYLCSVVRDFANYGYTFGSGTRLTVV.